The present TCR beta chain was sequenced within a study of T cells in Graves' hyperthyroidism and ophthalmopathy. Study-level findings and limits: Researchers found most expanded thyroid clonotypes above 0.001 in blood as well.

Researchers amplified the TCR beta CDR3 regions from RNA transcripts. The TCR CDR3 first-round RT-PCR relied on the HTBI primer set. TCRdb reanalysed the multiplex PCR reads using MiXCR and keeps one entry per CDR3 protein. The data show about 270,000 distinct CDR3 sequences, 25% to 30% seen once. V was clipped by 7 bases and J by 1 base, with 14 bases between them. The CDR3 is 15 amino acids. In germline, CDR1 is MNHNS, CDR2 SASEGT. Remarks on this clonotype: The antigen is unknown.

Disease duration under 2 months; hyperthyroidism patients were aged 18 to 65. This chain joins TRBV6-1 and TRBJ1-5; a weak D match, TRBD1 (6 bases). The sample comprised blood. This clonotype was obtained from a man aged 35 to 55 with Graves' hyperthyroidism that later progressed to Graves' ophthalmopathy. In DNA form, the CDR3 reads TGTGCCAGCAAGGCCACAGGGATCAGCAATCAGCCCCAGCATTTT. It translates to CASKATGISNQPQHF.